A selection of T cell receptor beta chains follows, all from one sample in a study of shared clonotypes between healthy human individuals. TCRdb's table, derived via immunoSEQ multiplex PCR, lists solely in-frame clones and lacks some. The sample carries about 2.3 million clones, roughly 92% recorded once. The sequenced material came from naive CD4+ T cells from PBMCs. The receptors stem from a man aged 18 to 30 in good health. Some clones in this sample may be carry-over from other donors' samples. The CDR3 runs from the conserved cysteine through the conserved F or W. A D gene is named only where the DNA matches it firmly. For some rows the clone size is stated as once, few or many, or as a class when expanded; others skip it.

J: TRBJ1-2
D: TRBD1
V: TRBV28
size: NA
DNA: TGTGCCAGCAGGGGAGGGACAGGGACAAACTATGGCTACACCTTC
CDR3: CASRGGTGTNYGYTF

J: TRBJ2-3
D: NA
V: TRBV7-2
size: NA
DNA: TGTGCCAGCAGCCCGCGGGGTCAGGGCACAGATACGCAGTATTTT
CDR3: CASSPRGQGTDTQYF

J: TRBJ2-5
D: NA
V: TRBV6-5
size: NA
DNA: TGTGCCAGCAGTTACCAGGGCGGACAAGAGACCCAGTACTTC
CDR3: CASSYQGGQETQYF

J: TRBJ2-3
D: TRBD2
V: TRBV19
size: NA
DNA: TGTGCCAGTAGTACGCCGGGACTAGCGGGAGGGCCAGCAGATACGCAGTATTTT
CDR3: CASSTPGLAGGPADTQYF

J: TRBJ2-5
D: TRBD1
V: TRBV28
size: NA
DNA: TGTGCCAGCAGTTCTCGACTAACAGGGGGCGGAGAGACCCAGTACTTC
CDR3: CASSSRLTGGGETQYF

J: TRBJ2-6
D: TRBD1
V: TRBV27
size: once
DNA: TGTGCCAGCAGTCCTTTTTCGGGACAGTTACGCTCTGGGGCCAACGTCCTGACTTTC
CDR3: CASSPFSGQLRSGANVLTF

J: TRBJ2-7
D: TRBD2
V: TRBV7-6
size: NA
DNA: TGTGCCAGCAGCTTAGGGGGACTAGCGGGAGCCGAGCAGTACTTC
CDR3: CASSLGGLAGAEQYF

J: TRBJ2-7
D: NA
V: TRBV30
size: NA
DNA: TGTGCCTGGAGCAACCGGGATCCTGAAAAATACGAGCAGTACTTC
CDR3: CAWSNRDPEKYEQYF

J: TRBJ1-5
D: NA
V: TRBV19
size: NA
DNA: TGTGCCAGTAGTAAGTACGGCCAAAGCAATCAGCCCCAGCATTTT
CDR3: CASSKYGQSNQPQHF

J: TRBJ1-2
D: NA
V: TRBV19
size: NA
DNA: TGTGCCACAACGAGTTATGGCTATGGCTACACCTTC
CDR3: CATTSYGYGYTF

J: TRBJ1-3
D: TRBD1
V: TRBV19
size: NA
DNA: TGTGCCAGTAGATCCCCCGGGACAGTAGGAAACACCATATATTTT
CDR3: CASRSPGTVGNTIYF

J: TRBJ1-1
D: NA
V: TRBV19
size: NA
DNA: TGTGCCAGTATGGTGGAAATGAACACTGAAGCTTTCTTT
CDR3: CASMVEMNTEAFF

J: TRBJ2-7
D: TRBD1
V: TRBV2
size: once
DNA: TGTGCCAGCAGGTCCCTCGGGACAGGGCGCTACGAGCAGTACTTC
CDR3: CASRSLGTGRYEQYF

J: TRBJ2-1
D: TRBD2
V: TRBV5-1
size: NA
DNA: TGCGCCAGCAGCTTGCTTACTAGCGGGAGGAGTGAGCAGTTCTTC
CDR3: CASSLLTSGRSEQFF

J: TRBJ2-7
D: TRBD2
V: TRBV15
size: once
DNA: TGTGCCACCAGCAGAGGTTTAGCGGGTTCCCTTTCCGAGCAGTACTTC
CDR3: CATSRGLAGSLSEQYF

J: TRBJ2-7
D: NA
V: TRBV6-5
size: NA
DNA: TGTGCCAGCAGTTCCTGGGGGGGCAAGGTCTACGAGCAGTACTTC
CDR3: CASSSWGGKVYEQYF

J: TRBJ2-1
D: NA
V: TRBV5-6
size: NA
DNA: TGTGCCAGCAGCTTGTATGGGCCCTCCCACAATGAGCAGTTCTTC
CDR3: CASSLYGPSHNEQFF

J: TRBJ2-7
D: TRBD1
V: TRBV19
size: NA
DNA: TGTGCCAGTAGCAAACAGGGGTTAGGGTCCTACGAGCAGTACTTC
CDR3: CASSKQGLGSYEQYF

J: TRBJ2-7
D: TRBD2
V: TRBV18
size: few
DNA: TGTGCCAGCTCACCAGCGGGAGGGGGTTACGAGCAGTACTTC
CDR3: CASSPAGGGYEQYF

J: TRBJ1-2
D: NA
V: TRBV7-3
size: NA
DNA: TGTGCCAGCAGCTTAAACTCCGCGGGGGGCTACACCTTC
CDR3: CASSLNSAGGYTF

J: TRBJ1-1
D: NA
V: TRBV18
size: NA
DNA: TGTGCCAGCCACCCCGGTGATAGGGGCACTGAAGCTTTCTTT
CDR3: CASHPGDRGTEAFF

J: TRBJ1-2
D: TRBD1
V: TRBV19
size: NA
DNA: TGTGCCAGTAGTACCCGCGGACAGGAGGGGATTGGCTACACCTTC
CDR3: CASSTRGQEGIGYTF

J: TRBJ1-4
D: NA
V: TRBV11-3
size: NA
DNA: TGTGCCAGCAGCTCCGGGAACGACGGAAAACTGTTTTTT
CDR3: CASSSGNDGKLFF

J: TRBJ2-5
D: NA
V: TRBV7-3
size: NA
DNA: TGTGCCAGCAGCTTGGGCAAACAAGAGACCCAGTACTTC
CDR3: CASSLGKQETQYF

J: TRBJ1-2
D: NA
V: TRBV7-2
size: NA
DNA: TGTGCCAGCCGCGTGGGGGGCGGGGGCTATGGCTACACCTTC
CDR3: CASRVGGGGYGYTF

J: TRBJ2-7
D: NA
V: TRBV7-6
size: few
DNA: TGTGCCAGCAGCCCCCGGGGGCGCGAGCAGTACTTC
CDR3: CASSPRGREQYF

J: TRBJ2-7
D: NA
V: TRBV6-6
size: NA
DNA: TGTGCCAGCAGTTCCGGGGGCCACTACGAGCAGTACTTC
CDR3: CASSSGGHYEQYF

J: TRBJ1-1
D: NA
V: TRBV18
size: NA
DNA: TGTGCCAGCTCATCAGCCGGGATGAACACTGAAGCTTTCTTT
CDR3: CASSSAGMNTEAFF

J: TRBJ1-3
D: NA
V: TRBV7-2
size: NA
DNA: TGTGCCAGCAGCTTCGGACGCCCCTCTGGAAACACCATATATTTT
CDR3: CASSFGRPSGNTIYF